This TCR beta chain was sequenced during a study of shared clonotypes between healthy human individuals. Germline V lookup: CDR1 SGHAT, CDR2 FQDESV (reference sequence). Trimming at V came to 5 bases and at J to 1 base, leaving 14 bases not matched to a gene. This CDR3 region has 18 residues. This clone was observed a single time. Only in-frame clones appear in the TCRdb table, and some are missing; sequencing was by immunoSEQ multiplex PCR. The repertoire has about a million clones, about 80% of them found once; the top ten carry 0.89%. The chain has TRBV11-1 and TRBJ2-1; 7 bases line up with TRBD1. This TCR was recovered from a man younger than 30 in good health. Some clones in this sample may be carry-over from other donors' samples. Sequencing used memory CD4+ T cells from PBMCs. Subset described: CD45RA-negative fraction. For the CDR3, the DNA is TGTGCCAGCAGCAGTAACACCTATACAGGGGCGTCCTACAATGAGCAGTTCTTC. It translates to CASSSNTYTGASYNEQFF.